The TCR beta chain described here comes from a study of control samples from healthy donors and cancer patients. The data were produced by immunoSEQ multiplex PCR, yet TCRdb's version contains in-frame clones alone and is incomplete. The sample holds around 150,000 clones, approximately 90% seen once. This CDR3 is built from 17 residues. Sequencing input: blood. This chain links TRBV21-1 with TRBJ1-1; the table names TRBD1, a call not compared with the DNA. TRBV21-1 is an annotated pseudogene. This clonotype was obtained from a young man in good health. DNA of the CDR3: TGTGCCAGCAGCAAAAGGGGGCTGGGGGCGAGAGACACTGAAGCTTTCTTT. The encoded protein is CASSKRGLGARDTEAFF.